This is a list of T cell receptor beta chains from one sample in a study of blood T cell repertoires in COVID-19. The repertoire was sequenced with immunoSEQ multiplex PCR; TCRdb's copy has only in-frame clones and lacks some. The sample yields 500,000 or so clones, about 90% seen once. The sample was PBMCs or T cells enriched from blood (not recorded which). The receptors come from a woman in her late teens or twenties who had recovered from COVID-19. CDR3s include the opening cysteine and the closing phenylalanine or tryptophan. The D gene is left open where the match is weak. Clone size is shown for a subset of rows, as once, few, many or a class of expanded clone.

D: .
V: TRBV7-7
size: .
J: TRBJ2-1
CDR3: CASSLDGGDNEQFF
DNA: TGTGCTAGCAGCTTAGACGGGGGAGACAATGAGCAGTTCTTC

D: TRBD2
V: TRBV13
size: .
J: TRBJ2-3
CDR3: CASSLELAESTDTQYF
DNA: TGTGCCAGCAGCTTAGAACTAGCGGAAAGCACAGATACGCAGTATTTT

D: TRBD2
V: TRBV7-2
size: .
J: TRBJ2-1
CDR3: CASSLRLAGATGYNEQFF
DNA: TGTGCCAGCAGCCTACGACTAGCGGGGGCGACGGGGTACAATGAGCAGTTCTTC

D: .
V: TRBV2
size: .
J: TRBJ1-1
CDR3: CASSESGPAEAFF
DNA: TGTGCCAGCAGTGAATCAGGTCCTGCTGAAGCTTTCTTT

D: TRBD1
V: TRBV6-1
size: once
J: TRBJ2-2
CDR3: CASSEHRGGELFF
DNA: TGTGCCAGCAGTGAACACAGGGGCGGGGAGCTGTTTTTT

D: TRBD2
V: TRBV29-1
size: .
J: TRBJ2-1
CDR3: CSATAGTRGNEQFF
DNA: TGCAGCGCTACGGCCGGGACTAGGGGTAATGAGCAGTTCTTC

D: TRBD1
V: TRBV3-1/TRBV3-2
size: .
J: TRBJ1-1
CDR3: CASSPSGQGRGTEAFF
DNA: TGTGCCAGCAGCCCGTCGGGACAGGGACGGGGTACTGAAGCTTTCTTT

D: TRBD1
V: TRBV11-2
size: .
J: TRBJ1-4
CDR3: CASSRPGGGEKLFF
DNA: TGTGCCAGCAGCAGACCAGGGGGCGGAGAAAAACTGTTTTTT

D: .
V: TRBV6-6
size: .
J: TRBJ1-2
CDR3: CASSPPDRTNRGYGYTF
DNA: TGTGCCAGCAGTCCTCCCGACAGAACCAATAGAGGCTATGGCTACACCTTC

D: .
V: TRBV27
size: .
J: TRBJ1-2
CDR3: CASRSATGESGGYTF
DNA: TGTGCCAGCAGATCCGCGACAGGCGAATCCGGTGGCTACACCTTC

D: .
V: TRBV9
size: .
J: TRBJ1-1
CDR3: CASSVGGDGITEAFF
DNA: TGTGCCAGCAGCGTAGGCGGGGATGGGATCACTGAAGCTTTCTTT

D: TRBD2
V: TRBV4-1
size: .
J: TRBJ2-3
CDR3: CASSQRTLAGEDPQYF
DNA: TGCGCCAGCAGCCAAAGGACCTTAGCGGGGGAGGATCCGCAGTATTTT

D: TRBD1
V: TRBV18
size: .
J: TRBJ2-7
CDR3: CASSPGTVSIYEQYF
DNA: TGTGCCAGCTCACCCGGGACAGTCTCTATCTACGAGCAGTACTTC